This T cell receptor (beta chain) was identified in a study of regulatory and conventional T cells in RAG deficiency. General observations from the study: Other subsets showed about 10-fold reductions, but Treg unique TCR beta sequences fell roughly 96-fold in these patients. Control T-cell subsets had markedly higher Shannon entropy and lower Simpson indices than RAG-deficient patients.

In the case of this clone: Its antigen is currently unknown.

Genomic DNA came from blood conventional CD4+ T cells gated CD25-low CD127-high. Trimming cost V 3 bases and J 0 bases, with 9 bases left between them. Germline lookup yields CDR1 LGHNA and CDR2 YSLEER. The CDR3 is 16 amino acids. The table came from immunoSEQ multiplex PCR; TCRdb's copy has only in-frame clones and leaves some out. The table records about 46,000 clones, 70% to 90% of them present only once. The sample was also reused in another study, on regulatory T cells. That study reports: Amplification used 52 TRBV primers and 13 TRBJ primers. Patient repertoires had restricted TRB V-J pairs and skewed V and J usage, most in Tregs.

Sequencing used CD4+ effector T cells sorted from blood. The V and J genes are TRBV4-3 and TRBJ2-6, with D perhaps matching TRBD1 (5 bases). The sequence was collected from a human donor in good health. CDR3 sequence reads: CASSQTDSSGANVLTF. Written as DNA, the CDR3 is TGCGCCAGCAGCCAGACAGATTCCTCTGGGGCCAACGTCCTGACTTTC.